Below are 26 T cell receptor beta chains sequenced from a single sample in a study of long-term antiretroviral therapy in people with HIV. Investigators performed immunoSEQ version v3.0 at survey level. This table comes from immunoSEQ multiplex PCR, and its TCRdb copy is limited to in-frame clones, with some not included. The table includes 15,000 to 20,000 clones, roughly 80% detected once. Sequenced here: unsorted PBMCs, sampled 0.1 years after starting antiretroviral therapy. The source of these receptors is a man younger than 30 with HIV.

The chain combines TRBV19 with TRBJ1-6; 9 bases agree with TRBD1. Germline V CDR1 and CDR2: LNHDA, SQIVND (reference sequence). CDR3 length equals 15 residues. The ends lost 3 bases at V and 5 bases at J; junction bases unmatched: 2. The CDR3 bases are TGTGCCAGTAGTATCGGGACAGGGAATAATTCACCCCTCCACTTT. Amino acids: CASSIGTGNNSPLHF.

The gene calls are TRBV6-5 and TRBJ2-7; D could derive from TRBD1 or TRBD2 (6 bases each). This CDR3 has 13 residues. V was clipped by 6 bases and J by 3 bases, with 12 bases between them. CDR1 MNHEY and CDR2 SVGAGI come from the germline V gene. CDR3 protein: CASSGGGYYEQYF. The DNA of the CDR3 is TGTGCCAGCAGCGGAGGGGGTTACTACGAGCAGTACTTC.

The chain uses TRBV11-2 and TRBJ2-5; a possible D gene is TRBD1 (6 bases). The V gene lost 5 bases and the J gene lost 2 bases, with 15 bases spanning the gap. This CDR3 has 15 amino acids. The germline V gene encodes CDR1 SGHAT and CDR2 FQNNGV. CDR3 sequence (DNA): TGTGCCAGCAGCCTCACTTTGGACAGTCAAGAGACCCAGTACTTC. Translating it yields CASSLTLDSQETQYF.

The chain employs TRBV27 and TRBJ1-1; TRBD1 might be the D (5 bases). V was pared by 5 bases and J by 8 bases, with 18 bases between. There are 14 residues in the CDR3. From germline, CDR1 is MNHEY and CDR2 SMNVEV (reference sequence). The CDR3 region has the DNA TGTGCCAGCAGTCCATCGGGACCGAACCCCGAAGCTTTCTTT. Its translation is CASSPSGPNPEAFF.

The chain has TRBV19 and TRBJ1-5, with no clear D. Germline V gene lookup returns CDR1 LNHDA and CDR2 SQIVND (reference sequence). V dropped 5 bases and J dropped 5 bases, with 16 bases sitting between them. The CDR3 runs 15 residues. The CDR3 DNA sequence: TGTGCCAGTAGTCCCCTCCAGGCGGAAGATCAGCCCCAGCATTTT. Translated: CASSPLQAEDQPQHF.

The CDR3 DNA reads as TGTGCCAGCCTCAAAGGGACAGGGGATGAGCAGTTCTTC. Its translation is CASLKGTGDEQFF. V is TRBV27 and J is TRBJ2-1; TRBD1 agrees at 10 bases. This CDR3 region has 13 residues. CDR1 MNHEY and CDR2 SMNVEV come from the germline V gene (reference sequence). J lost 8 bases, V lost 8 bases, and 6 bases had no gene match.

This chain connects TRBV19 to TRBJ1-1, with D uncertain. The germline V and J ends were trimmed by 3 bases and 2 bases, with 10 bases remaining between them. CDR1 and CDR2 (germline): LNHDA, SQIVND (reference sequence). The CDR3 is 14 residues long. CDR3 sequence: CASSIGLINTEAFF. As DNA, the CDR3 is TGTGCCAGTAGTATCGGGCTAATCAACACTGAAGCTTTCTTT.

This chain uses TRBV11-1 with TRBJ1-1; 8 bases map to TRBD1. CDR1 and CDR2 (germline): SGHAT, FQDESV (reference sequence). With V trimmed by 4 bases and J by 5 bases, 9 bases remained unmatched. The CDR3 contains 15 residues. This chain's CDR3 is CASSSRQGRGTEAFF. For the CDR3, the DNA is TGTGCCAGCAGCTCACGACAGGGGAGGGGAACTGAAGCTTTCTTT.

A few counts support this clone. The chain joins TRBV18 to TRBJ1-2; 7 nucleotides match TRBD1. CDR1 is KGHSH, CDR2 LQKENI, per germline. V shed 3 bases, J shed 2 bases, and the junction held 0 bases outside the gene matches. CDR3 size: 13 residues. The CDR3 DNA is TGTGCCAGCTCACCGACAGGGAACTATGGCTACACCTTC. Translating it yields CASSPTGNYGYTF. Full variable domain (outside the CDR3, taken from reference TRBV18 and TRBJ1-2): NAGVMQNPRHLVRRRGQEARLRCSPMKGHSHVYWYRQLPEEGLKFMVYLQKENIIDESGMPKERFSAEFPKEGPSILRIQQVVRGDSAAYFCASSPTGNYGYTFGSGTRLTVV.

This chain links TRBV9 with TRBJ2-1, with 10 positions matching TRBD1. CDR1 is SGDLS, CDR2 YYNGEE, per germline. The CDR3 is 15 amino acids. Trimming cost V 2 bases and J 3 bases; bases outside gene matches: 2. The CDR3 sequence: CASSVRDRGYNEQFF. Here the CDR3 DNA reads TGTGCCAGCAGCGTCCGGGACAGGGGCTACAATGAGCAGTTCTTC.

The gene calls are TRBV9 and TRBJ2-4, with D uncertain. This CDR3 has 14 residues. CDR1 is SGDLS and CDR2 is YYNGEE in the germline V gene. Trimming removed 4 bases from V and 1 base from J, with 9 bases in between. CDR3 nucleotide sequence: TGTGCCAGCAGCTCTACCCAGGCCAAAAACATTCAGTACTTC. Amino acid sequence: CASSSTQAKNIQYF. Supplemented by reference TRBV9 and TRBJ2-4, the full variable domain reads DSGVTQTPKHLITATGQRVTLRCSPRSGDLSVYWYQQSLDQGLQFLIQYYNGEERAKGNILERFSAQQFPDLHSELNLSSLELGDSALYFCASSSTQAKNIQYFGAGTRLSVL.

This clone was seen more than once but under ten times. J is TRBJ2-7 and V is TRBV11-2; TRBD2 aligns across 8 bases. The CDR3 covers 14 residues. With 5 bases clipped from V and 6 bases from J, the junction kept 9 bases outside the gene matches. CDR1 is SGHAT, CDR2 FQNNGV, per germline. The CDR3: CASSLSGIWGEQYF. The CDR3, as DNA: TGTGCCAGCAGCCTTAGCGGGATATGGGGCGAGCAGTACTTC.

The genes are TRBV7-8 and TRBJ2-7; maybe TRBD2 (5 bases). The ends were cut back, 6 bases at V and 1 base at J, with 16 bases in the middle. Germline CDR1 and CDR2: SGHVS and FQNEAQ. The CDR3 covers 15 residues. In nucleotides, the CDR3 is TGTGCCAGCAGTGAAACCAGCGGCATATCCTACGAGCAGTACTTC. It translates to CASSETSGISYEQYF.

This clone has a handful of counts. The chain combines TRBV11-2 with TRBJ2-2; D gene unclear. The CDR3 has 17 residues. Germline CDR1 and CDR2: SGHAT and FQNNGV. Trimming pared 1 base from V and 6 bases from J, leaving 18 bases between. DNA of the CDR3: TGTGCCAGCAGCTTAGGGACCTCCTCTTCGTTCCCCGGGGAGCTGTTTTTT. Amino acids: CASSLGTSSSFPGELFF. Combining the CDR3 with reference TRBV11-2 and TRBJ2-2 gives the whole variable domain EAGVAQSPRYKIIEKRQSVAFWCNPISGHATLYWYQQILGQGPKLLIQFQNNGVVDDSQLPKDRFSAERLKGVDSTLKIQPAKLEDSAVYLCASSLGTSSSFPGELFFGEGSRLTVL.

The V and J genes are TRBV27 and TRBJ1-5, with 8 bases aligning to TRBD1. Per the germline V gene, CDR1 is MNHEY and CDR2 is SMNVEV (reference sequence). CDR3 size: 17 residues. V shed 6 bases, J shed 0 bases, and the junction held 10 bases outside the gene matches. The CDR3 sequence: CASSEGTGRYSNQPQHF. The CDR3 nucleotides are TGTGCCAGCAGCGAGGGGACAGGTCGATATAGCAATCAGCCCCAGCATTTT.

The chain recombines TRBV11-2 with TRBJ2-7, with a weak D call TRBD2 (6 bases). This CDR3 has 15 residues. CDR1 is SGHAT, CDR2 FQNNGV, per germline. With 3 bases removed from V and 5 bases from J, the gap between germline ends came to 17 bases. The DNA for the CDR3 is TGTGCCAGCAGCTTGGGTGCGGGGATGGAAGACGAGCAGTACTTC. Protein product: CASSLGAGMEDEQYF.

This clone was found a few times. V and J are TRBV30 and TRBJ1-2; maybe TRBD1 (6 bases). This CDR3 region has 10 residues. With 6 bases removed from V and 5 bases from J, the gap between germline ends came to 7 bases. Germline V gene lookup returns CDR1 GTSNPN and CDR2 SVGIG (reference sequence). The CDR3 here is CACGQYGYTF. The DNA for the CDR3 is TGTGCCTGTGGACAGTATGGCTACACCTTC.

The chain recombines TRBV27 with TRBJ1-1; D remains ambiguous. Per the germline V gene, CDR1 is MNHEY and CDR2 is SMNVEV (reference sequence). The CDR3 is made up of 15 amino acids. Trimming took off 0 bases at V and 0 bases at J, with 8 bases between the two ends. CDR3 sequence: CASSLSGRMNTEAFF. The CDR3 region has the DNA TGTGCCAGCAGTTTATCAGGGAGAATGAACACTGAAGCTTTCTTT.

The table lists this clone with a few counts. The J gene is TRBJ1-2, the V gene TRBV6-5, with D perhaps TRBD1 (6 bases). The V end lost 2 bases, the J end lost 8 bases, and 9 bases lay between the germline ends. CDR1 is MNHEY and CDR2 is SVGAGI in the germline V gene. This CDR3 is 12 amino acids long. The CDR3 sequence: CASSYTGQGYTF. The CDR3 DNA reads as TGTGCCAGCAGTTACACAGGACAGGGCTACACCTTC.

The rearrangement links TRBV5-1 to TRBJ2-1; D call uncertain. Per the germline V gene, CDR1 is SGHRS and CDR2 is YFSETQ. Trimming took 1 base from V and 7 from J, leaving 6 bases between them. The CDR3 is made up of 12 amino acids. CDR3: CASSLLGNEQFF. The CDR3 bases are TGCGCCAGCAGCTTGCTCGGGAATGAGCAGTTCTTC.

This chain joins TRBV10-3 and TRBJ2-1; TRBD1 agrees at 7 bases. Trimming took 3 bases from V and 10 from J; bases not matched to a gene: 3. From germline, CDR1 is ENHRY and CDR2 SYGVKD. The CDR3 contains 12 residues. The CDR3, as DNA: TGTGCCATCAGTGAACAGGGGCGAGAGCAGTTCTTC. Its translation: CAISEQGREQFF.

V usage is TRBV15 and J usage is TRBJ2-3; D tentatively reads TRBD1 or TRBD2 (5 bases each). Trimming removed 3 bases from V and 0 bases from J, with 13 bases in between. Germline CDR1 is LNHNV and CDR2 is YYDKDF (reference sequence). This CDR3 is built from 16 residues. CDR3: CATSRGVGESTDTQYF. Here the CDR3 DNA reads TGTGCCACCAGCAGGGGGGTCGGCGAAAGCACAGATACGCAGTATTTT.

This clone rates as medium-sized. J is TRBJ2-2 and V is TRBV7-9; D is unresolved. V was clipped by 1 base and J by 5 bases, with 5 bases between them. Germline values: CDR1 SEHNR, CDR2 FQNEAQ (reference sequence). CDR3 size: 13 residues. CDR3 region: CASSLVPTGELFF. CDR3 DNA sequence: TGTGCCAGCAGCTTAGTCCCGACCGGGGAGCTGTTTTTT.

The V and J genes are TRBV6-5 and TRBJ1-3; tentatively, D is TRBD1 (5 bases). Germline V gene sequence: CDR1 MNHEY, CDR2 SVGAGI. This CDR3 has 14 residues. Between the trimmed V and J ends, which lost 2 bases and 4 bases, there was a span of 9 bases. CDR3 bases: TGTGCCAGCAGTTACCTCCGGGGGGGAAACACCATATATTTT. Its translation is CASSYLRGGNTIYF.

This chain uses TRBV7-9 with TRBJ2-7; 7 bases agree with TRBD1. Germline values: CDR1 SEHNR, CDR2 FQNEAQ (reference sequence). This CDR3 region has 14 residues. V dropped 5 bases and J dropped 3; count of bases not matched to a gene: 7. CDR3 protein: CASSPASGGYEQYF. The CDR3 DNA is TGTGCCAGCAGCCCTGCTTCAGGGGGCTACGAGCAGTACTTC.

On this clone itself: The junction departs from the called germline gene at one end, perhaps through a read error. This chain links TRBV7-9 with TRBJ1-1; D might be TRBD1 (5 bases). Germline loops: CDR1 SEHNR, CDR2 FQNEAQ (reference sequence). The CDR3 covers 16 residues. CDR3 protein: CASRLGPGAGRPEAFF. The CDR3 nucleotides are TGTGCCAGCCGCTTAGGGCCCGGGGCAGGGAGGCCTGAAGCTTTCTTT.